The clone carrying this TCR beta chain was observed once. Its antigen is still unknown. V was trimmed by 1 base and J by 4 bases, leaving 11 bases between them. Germline-derived CDR1 and CDR2 are SGHRS and YFSETQ. The CDR3 has 15 amino acids. No patient had autoimmune disease or received systemic immunosuppression. The sample is drawn from a study of OX40 agonist ivuxolimab in advanced cancers. Whole-study context: The group had a mean age of about 60 years, ranged from 23 to 79, and was 75% to 85% male. Three patients, one with hepatocellular carcinoma and two with cutaneous melanoma, achieved partial responses.

Libraries were prepared by immunoSEQ multiplex PCR; TCRdb keeps only in-frame clonotypes and omits some of them. The sample has about 20,000 clones; about 83% are singletons. Whole-study findings and limits: At doses 0.1 to 3.0 mg/kg, CD4+ and CD8+ clones expanded.

Sequencing used CD4+ or CD8+ T cells sorted from blood, obtained in a trial of the OX40 agonist ivuxolimab. The chain has TRBV5-1 and TRBJ1-4; no clear D. The receptor was isolated from an adult with an advanced solid tumor such as melanoma, head and neck, liver or kidney cancer. The CDR3 region is CASSLYSVDNEKLFF. In DNA, the CDR3 is TGCGCCAGCAGCTTGTATTCGGTGGATAATGAAAAACTGTTTTTT.